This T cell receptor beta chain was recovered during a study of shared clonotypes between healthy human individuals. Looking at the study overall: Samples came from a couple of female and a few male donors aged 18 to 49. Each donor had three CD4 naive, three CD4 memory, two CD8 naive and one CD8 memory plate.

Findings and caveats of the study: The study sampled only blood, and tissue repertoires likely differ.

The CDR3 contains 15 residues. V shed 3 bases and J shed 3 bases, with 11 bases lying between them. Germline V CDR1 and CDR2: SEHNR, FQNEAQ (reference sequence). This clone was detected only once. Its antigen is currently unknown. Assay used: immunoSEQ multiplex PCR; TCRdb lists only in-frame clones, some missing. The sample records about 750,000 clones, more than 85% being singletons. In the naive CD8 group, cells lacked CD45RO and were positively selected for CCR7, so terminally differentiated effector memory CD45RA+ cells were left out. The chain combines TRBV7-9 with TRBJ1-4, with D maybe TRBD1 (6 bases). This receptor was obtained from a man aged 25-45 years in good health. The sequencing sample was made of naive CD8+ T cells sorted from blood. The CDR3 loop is CASSFPTGPNEKLFF. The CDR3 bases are TGTGCCAGCAGCTTCCCGACAGGACCTAATGAAAAACTGTTTTTT. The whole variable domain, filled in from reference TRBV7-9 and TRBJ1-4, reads DTGVSQNPRHKITKRGQNVTFRCDPISEHNRLYWYRQTLGQGPEFLTYFQNEAQLEKSRLLSDRFSAERPKGSFSTLEIQRTEQGDSAMYLCASSFPTGPNEKLFFGSGTQLSVL.